Here is one TCR beta chain with its context. Its antigen remains unknown. Arm-PCR of CDR3 regions and iRepertoire HTBI primers were the basis on which TCR beta libraries were built. TCRdb re-analysed the multiplex PCR reads in MiXCR, keeping a single row per CDR3 protein. The sample holds 370,000 or so distinct CDR3 sequences; about 16% are singletons and the top ten take around 20%. This entry belongs to a study of regulatory T cells in long-lasting Graves disease. Study findings and constraints: Newly diagnosed patients had higher TCR diversity than persistent Graves' patients did.

Stated time point: newly diagnosed GD, antithyroid drugs for less than 3 months. PBMCs were the source of the RNA used for TCR sequencing. EDTA tubes received approximately 9.8 milliliters of drawn peripheral blood. V lost 6 bases, J lost 7 bases, and 9 bases stayed unmatched. The germline CDR1 and CDR2 sequences are DFQATT and SNEGSKA (reference sequence). The length of the CDR3 is 16 residues. The same data also went into a second study, on T cells in Graves' hyperthyroidism and ophthalmopathy. This second report adds: The hyperthyroidism patients had all been newly diagnosed, and their disease duration was under 2 months. Their ages ranged from 18 to 65 years. A 13 V-J model separated ophthalmopathy from stable hyperthyroidism.

This chain connects TRBV20-1 to TRBJ2-2; 15 bases are a match to TRBD2. The sample in question was peripheral blood mononuclear cells (PBMCs), obtained at new diagnosis, from a patient treated with antithyroid drugs. The TCR comes from a woman aged 18-29 years with Graves disease. The CDR3 spells CSARTSGGAEVGELFF. In DNA, the CDR3 is TGCAGTGCCCGGACTAGCGGGGGGGCTGAGGTCGGGGAGCTGTTTTTT.